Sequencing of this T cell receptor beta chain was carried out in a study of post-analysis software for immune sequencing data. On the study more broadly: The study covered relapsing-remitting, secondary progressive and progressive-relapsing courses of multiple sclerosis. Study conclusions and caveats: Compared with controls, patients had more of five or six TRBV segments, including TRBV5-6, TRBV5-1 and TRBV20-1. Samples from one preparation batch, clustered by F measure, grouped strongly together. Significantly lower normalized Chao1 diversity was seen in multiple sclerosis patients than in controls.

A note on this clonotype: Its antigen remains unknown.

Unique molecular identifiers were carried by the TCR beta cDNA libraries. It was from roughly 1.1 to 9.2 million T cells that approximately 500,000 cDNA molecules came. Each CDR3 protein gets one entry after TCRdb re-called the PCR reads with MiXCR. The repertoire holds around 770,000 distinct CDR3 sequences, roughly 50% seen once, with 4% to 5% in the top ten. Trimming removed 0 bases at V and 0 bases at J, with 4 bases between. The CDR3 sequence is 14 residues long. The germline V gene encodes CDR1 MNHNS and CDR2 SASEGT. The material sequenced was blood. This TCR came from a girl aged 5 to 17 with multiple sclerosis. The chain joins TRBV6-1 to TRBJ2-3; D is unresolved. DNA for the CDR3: TGTGCCAGCAGTGAAGCGTTTAGCACAGATACGCAGTATTTT. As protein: CASSEAFSTDTQYF.